The rows below give T cell receptor beta chains drawn from one sample of a study of blood T cell repertoires in COVID-19. Assay: immunoSEQ multiplex PCR; the TCRdb copy retains only in-frame clones and omits some. Among some 170,000 clones, roughly 87% were seen once, and the ten largest hold 1.5% to 2%. What was sequenced was peripheral blood. These receptor sequences come from a woman aged 45-59 years with acute or convalescent COVID-19. The conserved cysteine and the conserved F or W are not part of the CDR3 here. The size field is filled for only some rows; it gives once, few, many or a size class.

v_call,j_call,clone_size,cdr3_aa
TRBV6-5,TRBJ1-6,.,ASSYEPGIGSPLH
TRBV19,TRBJ1-1,.,ASSIEGRRATEAF
TRBV6-5,TRBJ1-6,.,ASTRGAYNSPLH
TRBV19,TRBJ1-5,few,ASSIYPQSNQPQH
TRBV2,TRBJ1-1,once,ASSSLGGYTEAF
TRBV7-2,TRBJ2-3,.,ASSQSTSTDTQY
TRBV15,TRBJ1-1,.,ATSRIQQGGTEAF
TRBV21-1,TRBJ1-5,.,ASSKERAPNQPQH
TRBV12-3/TRBV12-4,TRBJ2-1,.,ASPSGGNEQF
TRBV5-3,TRBJ1-4,.,ARSFNDKGKRTNEKLF
TRBV5-6,TRBJ1-5,.,ASSLQGTGPQH
TRBV5-4,TRBJ1-1,.,ASSSPQGPEAF
TRBV9,TRBJ1-2,.,ASSVGQGGYGYT
TRBV19,TRBJ1-4,.,ASSIQDSNEKLF
TRBV11-2,TRBJ1-6,once,ASSFLRDNSPLH
TRBV11-2,TRBJ2-1,.,ASKPTRGVDEQF
TRBV4-1,TRBJ2-7,.,ASSQDIAGGPSYEQY
TRBV27,TRBJ1-2,.,ASSEGRGYT
TRBV29-1,TRBJ1-4,.,SAAGQLNEKLF
TRBV19,TRBJ1-2,.,ASSPYQGNYGYT
TRBV7-6,TRBJ2-7,.,ASSLAAGGSYEQY
TRBV4-3,TRBJ2-1,.,ASSQDLAGENNEQF
TRBV9,TRBJ1-3,.,ASSVTGENTIY
TRBV27,TRBJ2-1,.,ASSLGGNSYNEQF
TRBV19,TRBJ1-2,.,ASSITGGRYGYT
TRBV6-5,TRBJ1-2,.,ASSSTGRNGYT
TRBV9,TRBJ2-6,.,ASSVAPGQGFSGANVLT
TRBV5-1,TRBJ1-1,.,ASSFKGDTEAF
TRBV11-3,TRBJ2-7,.,ASSSDRAGEQY
TRBV9,TRBJ1-2,.,ASRRGGQGANYGYT